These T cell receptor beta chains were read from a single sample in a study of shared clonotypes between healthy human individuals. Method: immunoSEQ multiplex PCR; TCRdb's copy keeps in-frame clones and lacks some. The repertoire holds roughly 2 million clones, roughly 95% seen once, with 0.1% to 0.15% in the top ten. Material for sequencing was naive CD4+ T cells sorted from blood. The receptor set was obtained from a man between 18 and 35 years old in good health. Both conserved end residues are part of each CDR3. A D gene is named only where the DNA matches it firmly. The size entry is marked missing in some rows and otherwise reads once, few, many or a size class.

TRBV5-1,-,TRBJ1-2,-,TGCGCCAGCAGCTTCCAGGGCCCCTCAGGCTACACCTTC,CASSFQGPSGYTF
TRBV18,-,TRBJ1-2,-,TGTGCCAGCTCACCATCGCCACAGTCCAACTATGGCTACACCTTC,CASSPSPQSNYGYTF
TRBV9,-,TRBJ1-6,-,TGTGCCAGCAGCGTAGGGGGGGGAAATTCACCCCTCCACTTT,CASSVGGGNSPLHF
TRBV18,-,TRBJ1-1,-,TGTGCCAGCTCACTGATAGGAGGGACTGAAGCTTTCTTT,CASSLIGGTEAFF
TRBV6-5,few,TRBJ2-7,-,TGTGCCAGCAGTTACGACTTATATTCCTACGAGCAGTACTTC,CASSYDLYSYEQYF
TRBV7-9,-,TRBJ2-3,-,TGTGCCAGCAGCTTGACTACTGCAACAGATACGCAGTATTTT,CASSLTTATDTQYF
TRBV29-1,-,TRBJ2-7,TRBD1,TGCAGCGTCCTATGGGGACAGGGGGCGGCCTACGAGCAGTACTTC,CSVLWGQGAAYEQYF
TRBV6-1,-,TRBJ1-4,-,TGTGCCAGCAGTGAACCGGACAGAAGTAATGAAAAACTGTTTTTT,CASSEPDRSNEKLFF
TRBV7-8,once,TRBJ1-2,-,TGTGCCAGCAGCTTAGCAGGTCCCAACTACACCTTC,CASSLAGPNYTF
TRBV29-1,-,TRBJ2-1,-,TGCAGCGTTGCAACCTACAATGAGCAGTTCTTC,CSVATYNEQFF
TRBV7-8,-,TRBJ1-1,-,TGTGCCAGCAGCTCTAAACAGGGTGGGAACACTGAAGCTTTCTTT,CASSSKQGGNTEAFF
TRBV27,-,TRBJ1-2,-,TGTGCCAGCAGTTCGGGCCTTCTCTATGGCTACACCTTC,CASSSGLLYGYTF
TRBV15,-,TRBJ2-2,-,TGTGCCACCAGCAGAGATGACAAGGGAACCGGGGAGCTGTTTTTT,CATSRDDKGTGELFF
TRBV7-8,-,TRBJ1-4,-,TGTGCCAGCATAGGCAGGCAAGGGGAAAAACTGTTTTTT,CASIGRQGEKLFF
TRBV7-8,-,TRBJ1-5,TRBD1,TGTGCCAGCAGCTTAGCGACAGGGGTTGGAAATCAGCCCCAGCATTTT,CASSLATGVGNQPQHF
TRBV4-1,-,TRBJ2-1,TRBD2,TGCGCCAGCACCCGACTAGCGGGGTTGACTGAGCAGTTCTTC,CASTRLAGLTEQFF
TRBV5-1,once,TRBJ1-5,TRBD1,TGCGCCAGCAGCCCCGGGACAGTAAACAATCAGCCCCAGCATTTT,CASSPGTVNNQPQHF
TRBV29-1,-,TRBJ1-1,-,TGCAGCGTTGTTGGCGGGACGGCGAACACTGAAGCTTTCTTT,CSVVGGTANTEAFF
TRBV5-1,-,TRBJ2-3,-,TGCGCCAGCAGCTTGGCCGGGGTTGGGGTAGATACGCAGTATTTT,CASSLAGVGVDTQYF
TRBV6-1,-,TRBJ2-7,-,TGTGCCAGCAGTGAAGCGCATGGGCAGTTCTACGAGCAGTACTTC,CASSEAHGQFYEQYF
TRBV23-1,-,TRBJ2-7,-,TGCGCCAGCAGTCAATTACCGGACAGACGCTCCTACGAGCAGTACTTC,CASSQLPDRRSYEQYF
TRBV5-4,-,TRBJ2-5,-,TGTGCCAGCAGCTGGGCGGAACAAGAGACCCAGTACTTC,CASSWAEQETQYF
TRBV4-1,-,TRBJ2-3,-,TGCGCCAGCAGCCAGCTCTCACTAGGCGAAACCACAGATACGCAGTATTTT,CASSQLSLGETTDTQYF
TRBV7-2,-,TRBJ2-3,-,TGTGCCAGCAGTCCAGACGGGATTCGGCTAGATACGCAGTATTTT,CASSPDGIRLDTQYF
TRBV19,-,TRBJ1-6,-,TGTGCCAGTCAAGGCCAGCAAGGAACCTCACCCCTCCACTTT,CASQGQQGTSPLHF
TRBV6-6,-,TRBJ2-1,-,TGTGCCAGCAGTTACGCGGCGGGAAATGAGCAGTTCTTC,CASSYAAGNEQFF
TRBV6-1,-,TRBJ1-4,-,TGTGCCAGCAGTAAAGGAGGGGCTCCTAATGAAAAACTGTTTTTT,CASSKGGAPNEKLFF